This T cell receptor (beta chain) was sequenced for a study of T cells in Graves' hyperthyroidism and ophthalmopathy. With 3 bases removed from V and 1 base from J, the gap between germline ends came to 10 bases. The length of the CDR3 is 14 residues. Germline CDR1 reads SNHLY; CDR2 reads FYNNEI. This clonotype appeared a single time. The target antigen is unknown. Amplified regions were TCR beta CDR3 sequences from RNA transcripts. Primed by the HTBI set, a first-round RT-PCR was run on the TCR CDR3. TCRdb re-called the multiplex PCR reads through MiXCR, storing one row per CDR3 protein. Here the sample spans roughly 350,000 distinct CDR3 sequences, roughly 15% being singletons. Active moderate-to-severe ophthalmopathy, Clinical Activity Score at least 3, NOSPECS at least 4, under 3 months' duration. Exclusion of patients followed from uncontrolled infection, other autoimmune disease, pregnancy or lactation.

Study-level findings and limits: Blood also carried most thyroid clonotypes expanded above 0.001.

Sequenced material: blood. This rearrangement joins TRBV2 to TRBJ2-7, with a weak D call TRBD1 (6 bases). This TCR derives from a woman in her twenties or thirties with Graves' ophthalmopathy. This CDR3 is CASSEFRGSYEQYF. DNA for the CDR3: TGTGCCAGCAGTGAGTTCAGGGGATCCTACGAGCAGTACTTC.